The TCR beta chain under discussion was sequenced for a study of T cells in Graves' hyperthyroidism and ophthalmopathy. The investigators amplified TCR beta CDR3 regions from RNA transcripts. The TCR CDR3 first-round RT-PCR relied on the HTBI primer set. TCRdb reanalysed the multiplex PCR reads using MiXCR and keeps one entry per CDR3 protein. The table includes about 360,000 distinct CDR3 sequences, approximately 12% detected once. Not enrolled were patients with uncontrolled infection, other autoimmune disease, pregnancy or lactation. The CDR3 is 14 residues long. V dropped 6 bases and J dropped 9 bases, with 22 bases sitting between them. The germline V gene has CDR1 SGHRS and CDR2 YFSETQ.

Sequencing was carried out using blood. This clonotype was obtained from a man aged 30 to 45 with Graves' hyperthyroidism that later progressed to Graves' ophthalmopathy. The chain uses TRBV5-1 and TRBJ2-7; D perhaps matches TRBD2 (6 bases). CDR3 DNA sequence: TGCGCCAGCACCGACGTGACTAGAACGCGCGTGCAGTACTTC. The encoded protein is CASTDVTRTRVQYF.